This T cell receptor beta chain was captured in a study of OX40 agonist ivuxolimab in advanced cancers. Method: immunoSEQ multiplex PCR; TCRdb's copy keeps in-frame clones and lacks some. Of tens of thousands of clones in the sample, about 81% are singletons; the top ten hold 5%. CDR1 and CDR2 from the germline V gene are MNHEY and SVGAGI. The CDR3 totals 13 residues. After removal of 6 bases from V and 5 bases from J, the junction contained 5 bases not matched to a gene. This chain joins TRBV6-5 and TRBJ2-5; 8 bases align to TRBD1. Sequenced here: CD4+ or CD8+ T cells sorted from blood, sampled in a trial of the OX40 agonist ivuxolimab. The receptor was isolated from an adult with an advanced solid tumor such as melanoma, head and neck, liver or kidney cancer. The CDR3 DNA follows: TGTGCCAGCAGACAGGGGGTAGACGAGACCCAGTACTTC. Its protein product is CASRQGVDETQYF.